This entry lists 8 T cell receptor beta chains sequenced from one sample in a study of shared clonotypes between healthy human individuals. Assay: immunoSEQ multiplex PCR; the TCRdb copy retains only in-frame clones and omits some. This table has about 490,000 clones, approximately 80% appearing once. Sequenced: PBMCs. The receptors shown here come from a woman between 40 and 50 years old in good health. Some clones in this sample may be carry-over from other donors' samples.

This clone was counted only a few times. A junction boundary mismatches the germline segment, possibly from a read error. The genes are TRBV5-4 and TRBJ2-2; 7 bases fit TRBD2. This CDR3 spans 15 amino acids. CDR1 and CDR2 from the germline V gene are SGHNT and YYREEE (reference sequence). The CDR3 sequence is CASTLGGSGTGELFF. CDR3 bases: TGTGCCAGCACCTTGGGAGGGAGTGGAACCGGGGAGCTGTTTTTT.

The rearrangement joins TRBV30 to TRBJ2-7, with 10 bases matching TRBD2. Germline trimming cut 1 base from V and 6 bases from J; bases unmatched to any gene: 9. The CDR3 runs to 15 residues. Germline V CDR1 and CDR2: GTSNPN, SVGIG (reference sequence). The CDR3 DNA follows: TGTGCCTGGAGTGAGGGGGGACTAGCGTCGTTCGAGCAGTACTTC. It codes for CAWSEGGLASFEQYF.

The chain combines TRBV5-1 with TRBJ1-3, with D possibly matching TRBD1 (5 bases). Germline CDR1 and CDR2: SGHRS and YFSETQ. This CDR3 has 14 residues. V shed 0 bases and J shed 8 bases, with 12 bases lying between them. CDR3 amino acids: CASSLGQLADTIYF. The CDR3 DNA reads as TGCGCCAGCAGCTTGGGACAGCTGGCGGACACCATATATTTT.

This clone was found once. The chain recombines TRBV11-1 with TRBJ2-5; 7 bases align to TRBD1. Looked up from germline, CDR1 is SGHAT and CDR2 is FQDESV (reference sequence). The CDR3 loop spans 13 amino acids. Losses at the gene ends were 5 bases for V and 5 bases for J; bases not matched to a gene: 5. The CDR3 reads CASSRQQGETQYF. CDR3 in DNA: TGTGCCAGCAGCCGCCAACAGGGGGAGACCCAGTACTTC.

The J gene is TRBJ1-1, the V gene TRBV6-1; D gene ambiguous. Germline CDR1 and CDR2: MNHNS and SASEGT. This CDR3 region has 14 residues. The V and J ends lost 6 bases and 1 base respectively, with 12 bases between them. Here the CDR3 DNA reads TGTGCCAGCAGATATGCGGGCGAGAACACTGAAGCTTTCTTT. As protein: CASRYAGENTEAFF.

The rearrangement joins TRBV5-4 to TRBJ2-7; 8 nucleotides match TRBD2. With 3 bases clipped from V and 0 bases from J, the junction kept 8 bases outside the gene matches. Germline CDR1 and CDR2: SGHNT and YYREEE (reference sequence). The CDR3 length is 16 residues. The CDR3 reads CASSSDFSGISYEQYF. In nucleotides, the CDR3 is TGTGCCAGCAGCTCCGATTTTAGCGGGATCTCCTACGAGCAGTACTTC.

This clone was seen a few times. Here the CDR3 DNA reads TGTGCCAGCAGTTCCCTCACATATCAGCCCCAGCATTTT. Translation: CASSSLTYQPQHF. The chain joins TRBV28 to TRBJ1-5, with D uncertain. Trimming took off 4 bases at V and 5 bases at J, with 9 bases between the two ends. The CDR3 has 13 residues. Germline CDR1 MDHEN, CDR2 SYDVKM.

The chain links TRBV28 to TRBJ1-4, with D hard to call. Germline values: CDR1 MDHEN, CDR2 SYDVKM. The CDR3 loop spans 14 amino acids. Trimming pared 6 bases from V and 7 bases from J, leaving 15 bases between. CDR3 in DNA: TGTGCCAGCAGCCAAAGGACTTTCCTTGAAAAACTGTTTTTT. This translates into CASSQRTFLEKLFF.